Presented here are 14 T cell receptor beta chains from one specimen sequenced in a study of blood T cell repertoires in COVID-19. The repertoire was sequenced with immunoSEQ multiplex PCR; TCRdb's copy has only in-frame clones and lacks some. The sample holds about 65,000 clones, approximately 75% seen once. Sequencing was carried out using peripheral blood. All receptors come from a man older than 75 with acute or convalescent COVID-19.

The gene calls are TRBV28 and TRBJ2-2, with unresolved D. The V gene's germline CDR1 is MDHEN and CDR2 SYDVKM. CDR3 length: 13 amino acids. Trimming removed 3 bases from V and 6 bases from J, with 8 bases in between. For the CDR3, the DNA is TGTGCCAGCAGTTTTTTTCGCGCCGGGGAGCTGTTTTTT. Protein product: CASSFFRAGELFF. Full variable domain (missing parts from reference TRBV28 and TRBJ2-2): DVKVTQSSRYLVKRTGEKVFLECVQDMDHENMFWYRQDPGLGLRLIYFSYDVKMKEKGDIPEGYSVSREKKERFSLILESASTNQTSMYLCASSFFRAGELFFGEGSRLTVL.

The gene calls are TRBV2 and TRBJ1-1; possible D gene TRBD1, 5 bases. Germline lookup yields CDR1 SNHLY and CDR2 FYNNEI. The CDR3 spans 13 residues. The V gene lost 8 bases and the J gene lost 0 bases, with 10 bases spanning the gap. The CDR3 nucleotides read TGTGCCAGCGGCAGGGACTTGAACACTGAAGCTTTCTTT. Encoded protein: CASGRDLNTEAFF.

The chain recombines TRBV7-3 with TRBJ2-2, with 7 bases identical to TRBD1. The CDR3 extends over 12 amino acids. The trim removed 5 bases at V and 10 bases at J, leaving 4 bases unmatched. Germline-derived CDR1 and CDR2 are SGHTA and FQGTGA. The CDR3 DNA reads TGTGCCAGCAGCCGACAGGGTACGGAGCTGTTTTTT. Encoded protein: CASSRQGTELFF.

The CDR3 protein is CASSVGDRERRTQYF. In DNA form, the CDR3 reads TGTGCCAGCAGCGTAGGCGACAGGGAACGAAGGACCCAGTACTTC. This chain joins TRBV9 and TRBJ2-5; the match to TRBD1 covers 7 bases. Trimming at V came to 0 bases and at J to 7 bases, leaving 9 bases not matched to a gene. Germline V gene lookup returns CDR1 SGDLS and CDR2 YYNGEE. The CDR3 is made up of 15 amino acids.

This chain links TRBV18 with TRBJ2-5; 7 bases line up with TRBD1. CDR3 size: 14 residues. The V gene end was trimmed by 3 bases and the J gene end by 2 bases; junction bases not matched to a gene: 3. The V gene's germline CDR1 is KGHSH and CDR2 LQKENI. CDR3 protein: CASSPLGQQETQYF. In DNA, the CDR3 is TGTGCCAGCTCACCTTTGGGACAGCAAGAGACCCAGTACTTC.

This chain links TRBV2 with TRBJ1-6; 10 positions match TRBD1. This CDR3 region has 15 residues. Germline-derived CDR1 and CDR2 are SNHLY and FYNNEI. J was trimmed by 9 bases and V by 6 bases; bases with no gene match: 8. CDR3 protein: CASRAGTGDGSPLHF. As DNA, the CDR3 is TGTGCCAGCAGGGCCGGGACAGGGGATGGTTCACCCCTCCACTTT.

This rearrangement joins TRBV9 to TRBJ1-3, with D possibly being TRBD1 (6 bases). Trimming took off 0 bases at V and 8 bases at J, with 18 bases between the two ends. Germline values: CDR1 SGDLS, CDR2 YYNGEE. CDR3 length: 16 amino acids. CDR3 bases: TGTGCCAGCAGCGTAGATGGGGGCACCTCTGGGGACACCATATATTTT. This translates into CASSVDGGTSGDTIYF.

This clone was counted a single time. The V gene is TRBV19, the J gene TRBJ1-5; TRBD1 matches 7 bases. The CDR3 has 16 residues. Germline CDR1 LNHDA, CDR2 SQIVND (reference sequence). V lost 5 bases to trimming and J lost 4 bases; unmatched junction nucleotides: 11. CDR3 protein: CASSFPPRDRNQPQHF. CDR3 sequence (DNA): TGTGCCAGTAGTTTCCCTCCCCGGGACAGAAATCAGCCCCAGCATTTT.

This chain uses TRBV10-2 with TRBJ1-2, with 9 bases that match TRBD1. CDR3 size: 15 residues. V lost 5 bases and J lost 7; bases outside the gene matches: 11. Germline assignment: CDR1 WSHSY and CDR2 SAAADI. The chain's CDR3 is CASSPQRDRVFGYTF. The CDR3 DNA sequence: TGCGCCAGCAGTCCCCAGCGGGACAGGGTTTTTGGCTACACCTTC.

The chain is built from TRBV9 and TRBJ1-1, with a weak D call TRBD1 (6 bases). The V end was cut by 3 bases, the J end by 7 bases, with 16 bases between. The CDR3 spans 14 residues. Germline CDR1 and CDR2: SGDLS and YYNGEE. For the CDR3, the DNA is TGTGCCAGCAGCGGACAGGTGGCGGCAGGTGAAGCTTTCTTT. Translation: CASSGQVAAGEAFF.

The chain is built from TRBV6-6 and TRBJ1-1, with TRBD1 as a possible D gene (6 bases). The CDR3 is made up of 15 amino acids. Germline V gene data show CDR1 as MNHNY and CDR2 as SVGAGI (reference sequence). V was pared by 2 bases and J by 0 bases, with 10 bases between. CDR3 protein: CASSYGGSVNTEAFF. CDR3 coding DNA: TGTGCCAGCAGTTACGGGGGCTCCGTGAACACTGAAGCTTTCTTT.

The chain couples TRBV18 to TRBJ1-5; TRBD1 aligns across 9 bases. Losses at the gene ends were 5 bases for V and 7 bases for J; bases not matched to a gene: 9. The germline CDR1 and CDR2 sequences are KGHSH and LQKENI. The CDR3 is made up of 15 amino acids. DNA for the CDR3: TGTGCCAGCTCATCCCGACAGGGGGTAGAACAGCCCCAGCATTTT. This sequence encodes CASSSRQGVEQPQHF.

The chain has TRBV19 and TRBJ1-4; maybe TRBD1 (6 bases). Trimming cost V 11 bases and J 2 bases, with 18 bases left between them. In germline, CDR1 is LNHDA, CDR2 SQIVND (reference sequence). The CDR3 is 15 amino acids. CDR3: CASKGVGRTNEKLFF. CDR3 DNA sequence: TGTGCCTCCAAGGGGGTGGGAAGGACTAATGAAAAACTGTTTTTT.

The chain couples TRBV7-8 to TRBJ1-1; 7 bases are a match to TRBD1. After removal of 5 bases from V and 4 bases from J, the junction contained 7 bases not matched to a gene. CDR3 length equals 14 residues. Germline values: CDR1 SGHVS, CDR2 FQNEAQ. CDR3 in amino acids: CASSPNRGSTEAFF. CDR3 in DNA: TGTGCCAGCAGCCCGAACAGGGGAAGCACTGAAGCTTTCTTT.